The 25 T cell receptor beta chains given below trace back to one sample, sequenced in a study of siplizumab effects on memory and regulatory T cells. Assay: immunoSEQ multiplex PCR; the TCRdb copy retains only in-frame clones and omits some. The sample holds tens of thousands of clones, approximately 89% seen once. Source material: Tregs sorted from blood. Receptors were obtained from a human donor in good health.

The chain is built from TRBV7-9 and TRBJ2-2; D is unresolved. The CDR3 has 12 residues. Germline loops: CDR1 SEHNR, CDR2 FQNEAQ (reference sequence). Deletions cut 1 base from V and 5 bases from J, with 2 bases between. CDR3 residues: CASSLVTGELFF. The CDR3 DNA is TGTGCCAGCAGCTTAGTAACCGGGGAGCTGTTTTTT.

This chain links TRBV7-2 with TRBJ2-7; D tentatively fits TRBD1 or TRBD2 (5 bases each). Per germline, CDR1 SGHTA and CDR2 FQGNSA. Trimming pared 3 bases from V and 4 bases from J, leaving 13 bases between. This CDR3 contains 14 residues. CDR3 protein: CASSFGPGGYEQYF. The CDR3 DNA reads as TGTGCCAGCAGCTTTGGCCCTGGGGGATACGAGCAGTACTTC.

The gene calls are TRBV10-3 and TRBJ1-2; tentative D call: TRBD1 (5 bases). CDR1 ENHRY and CDR2 SYGVKD come from the germline V gene. V lost 10 bases to trimming and J lost 3 bases, with 18 bases between them. CDR3 length: 14 amino acids. The CDR3 region is CATKPRDRYYGYTF. CDR3 in DNA: TGTGCCACCAAACCGCGGGACCGTTACTATGGCTACACCTTC.

The chain carries TRBV30 and TRBJ1-2; D remains ambiguous. Trimming removed 2 bases at V and 5 bases at J, with 9 bases between. Germline V lookup: CDR1 GTSNPN, CDR2 SVGIG (reference sequence). This CDR3 region has 12 residues. CDR3 protein: CAWSMPGYGYTF. The CDR3 nucleotides read TGTGCCTGGAGTATGCCAGGTTATGGCTACACCTTC. Based on the CDR3 plus reference TRBV30 and TRBJ1-2, the full variable domain is SQTIHQWPATLVQPVGSPLSLECTVEGTSNPNLYWYRQAAGRGLQLLFYSVGIGQISSEVPQNLSASRPQDRQFILSSKKLLLSDSGFYLCAWSMPGYGYTFGSGTRLTVV.

This chain links TRBV7-9 with TRBJ2-1; TRBD1 matches at 9 bases. Trimming took 4 bases from V and 7 from J; bases not matched to a gene: 8. Germline V CDR1 and CDR2: SEHNR, FQNEAQ (reference sequence). The CDR3 totals 15 residues. The CDR3 reads CASSYSGTGWNEQFF. The CDR3 DNA is TGTGCCAGCAGCTACTCCGGGACAGGGTGGAATGAGCAGTTCTTC.

The chain joins TRBV6-1 to TRBJ2-3, with D perhaps assigned TRBD1 or TRBD2 (5 bases each). The CDR3 runs to 14 residues. V was shortened by 6 bases and J by 4 bases, with 14 bases between the two germline ends. The germline V gene encodes CDR1 MNHNS and CDR2 SASEGT. CDR3 coding DNA: TGTGCCAGCAGAGCCGGGGCGCGCCCAGATACGCAGTATTTT. Its protein product is CASRAGARPDTQYF.

This chain uses TRBV28 with TRBJ2-1, with 14 bases fitting TRBD2. The V and J ends lost 1 base and 9 bases, in that order; junction bases with no gene match: 5. Germline CDR1 MDHEN, CDR2 SYDVKM. This CDR3 has 16 amino acids. The CDR3 DNA reads as TGTGCCAGCAGTTTATCTGGGACTAGCGGGAGTCGTGAGCAGTTCTTC. This codes for CASSLSGTSGSREQFF.

The chain uses TRBV9 and TRBJ1-2; the D gene is possibly TRBD1 (5 bases). The CDR3 spans 12 residues. The ends were cut back, 7 bases at V and 6 bases at J, with 13 bases in the middle. Germline lookup yields CDR1 SGDLS and CDR2 YYNGEE. The DNA for the CDR3 is TGTGCCAGCCGCACCGGGGGGGATGGCTACACCTTC. Translated: CASRTGGDGYTF.

This chain joins TRBV14 and TRBJ2-1; D unclear. Germline V gives CDR1 SGHDN, CDR2 FVKESK. Trimming removed 1 base from V and 9 bases from J, with 10 bases in between. This CDR3 has 13 amino acids. CDR3 coding DNA: TGTGCCAGCAGCCAAGTAGTAATTGGTGAGCAGTTCTTC. Its protein is CASSQVVIGEQFF.

J is TRBJ2-7 and V is TRBV5-1, with TRBD1 matching over 7 bases. The CDR3 spans 14 residues. Per the germline V gene, CDR1 is SGHRS and CDR2 is YFSETQ. With 0 bases clipped from V and 7 bases from J, the junction kept 7 bases outside the gene matches. The CDR3 sequence: CASSLVTGVREQYF. CDR3 nucleotides: TGCGCCAGCAGCTTGGTAACAGGGGTGCGGGAGCAGTACTTC.

The gene calls are TRBV19 and TRBJ2-7; D remains unclear. The CDR3 extends over 14 amino acids. Germline-derived CDR1 and CDR2 are LNHDA and SQIVND (reference sequence). V lost 3 bases and J 1 base, leaving 10 bases between the germline ends. The chain's CDR3 is CASSIVGGSYEQYF. In DNA, the CDR3 is TGTGCCAGTAGTATCGTAGGTGGATCCTACGAGCAGTACTTC.

V gene TRBV9 combines with J gene TRBJ1-2; no clear D gene. The CDR3 runs 14 residues. CDR1 and CDR2 (germline): SGDLS, YYNGEE. Deletions cut 5 bases from V and 3 bases from J, with 14 bases between. The CDR3 DNA is TGTGCCAGCAGTTATGACCAGACTGACTATGGCTACACCTTC. It codes for CASSYDQTDYGYTF.

This clone showed up just once. The CDR3 nucleotides are TGCGCCAGCAGCGTTATTGGCTCCTACAATGAGCAGTTCTTC. It codes for CASSVIGSYNEQFF. The rearrangement links TRBV5-1 to TRBJ2-1, with D uncertain. V lost 4 bases and J 0 bases, leaving 8 bases between the germline ends. The CDR3 runs to 14 residues. Germline V gene lookup returns CDR1 SGHRS and CDR2 YFSETQ. The variable domain in full, with the rest retrieved from reference TRBV5-1 and TRBJ2-1, is KAGVTQTPRYLIKTRGQQVTLSCSPISGHRSVSWYQQTPGQGLQFLFEYFSETQRNKGNFPGRFSGRQFSNSRSEMNVSTLELGDSALYLCASSVIGSYNEQFFGPGTRLTVL.

The chain carries TRBV11-3 and TRBJ2-7; TRBD2 is a possible D gene (5 bases). CDR1 and CDR2 from the germline V gene are SGHNT and YENEEA. The CDR3 is made up of 13 amino acids. V dropped 5 bases and J dropped 3 bases, with 11 bases sitting between them. CDR3 residues: CASSPSGYYEQYF. As DNA, the CDR3 is TGTGCCAGCAGCCCCTCGGGGTACTACGAGCAGTACTTC.

The chain links TRBV4-2 to TRBJ2-5; D is undetermined. V was shortened by 0 bases and J by 5 bases, with 7 bases between the two germline ends. The CDR3 runs 13 residues. Germline V gene lookup returns CDR1 LGHNA and CDR2 YNFKEQ. CDR3 coding DNA: TGTGCCAGCAGCCAAGATATGGGGGAGACCCAGTACTTC. As protein: CASSQDMGETQYF.

As concerns this clone: Distinct nucleotide sequences in the sample also encode this CDR3. This sequence joins TRBV5-1 and TRBJ2-5, with D unresolved. CDR1 SGHRS and CDR2 YFSETQ come from the germline V gene. The V gene lost 2 bases and the J gene lost 3 bases, with 2 bases spanning the gap. The CDR3 is 11 amino acids. The CDR3 loop is CASSFKETQYF. The CDR3 nucleotides are TGCGCCAGCAGCTTTAAAGAGACCCAGTACTTC.

The chain is built from TRBV7-9 and TRBJ2-3; D uncertain. Germline V gene lookup returns CDR1 SEHNR and CDR2 FQNEAQ (reference sequence). CDR3 length: 17 residues. Trimming took 3 bases from V and 0 from J, leaving 16 bases between them. CDR3 nucleotide sequence: TGTGCCAGCAGCTTCTGGAAATTGACACGTAGCACAGATACGCAGTATTTT. Translated, it gives CASSFWKLTRSTDTQYF.

J is TRBJ1-1 and V is TRBV5-6; D call uncertain. V lost 7 bases and J 1 base, leaving 23 bases between the germline ends. This CDR3 is 17 amino acids long. In germline, CDR1 is SGHDT, CDR2 YYEEEE. The CDR3 region is CASCMHPSAVGNTEAFF. Here the CDR3 DNA reads TGTGCCAGCTGCATGCATCCTTCGGCAGTGGGGAACACTGAAGCTTTCTTT.

V gene TRBV27 combines with J gene TRBJ1-4; D unclear. Trimming cost V 3 bases and J 5 bases, with 10 bases left between them. Germline assignment: CDR1 MNHEY and CDR2 SMNVEV (reference sequence). The CDR3 has 14 residues. The CDR3 loop is CASSFLTENEKLFF. The CDR3 bases are TGTGCCAGCAGTTTTCTAACAGAGAATGAAAAACTGTTTTTT.

The genes are TRBV27 and TRBJ1-1; tentatively, D is TRBD1 (5 bases). This CDR3 has 18 amino acids. The ends were cut back, 1 base at V and 3 bases at J, with 21 bases in the middle. Germline V gene sequence: CDR1 MNHEY, CDR2 SMNVEV (reference sequence). The CDR3 region has the DNA TGTGCCAGCAGTTTATGGCCCGGGGACCCAGGAACGCACACTGAAGCTTTCTTT. Translated: CASSLWPGDPGTHTEAFF.

The chain links TRBV7-9 to TRBJ2-7, with 7 bases matching TRBD2. Trimming cost V 2 bases and J 3 bases; bases outside gene matches: 4. CDR3 size: 14 residues. CDR1 is SEHNR, CDR2 FQNEAQ, per germline (reference sequence). In nucleotides, the CDR3 is TGTGCCAGCAGCTTATTTGGGGACTACTACGAGCAGTACTTC. Translating it yields CASSLFGDYYEQYF.

V and J are TRBV30 and TRBJ1-4; D unclear. V was pared by 3 bases and J by 9 bases, with 20 bases between. Per the germline V gene, CDR1 is GTSNPN and CDR2 is SVGIG (reference sequence). This CDR3 contains 15 residues. CDR3 residues: CAWSTGGPSGKKLFF. Written as DNA, the CDR3 is TGTGCCTGGAGCACCGGCGGCCCGTCCGGTAAAAAACTGTTTTTT.

The chain links TRBV6-6 to TRBJ2-7; 8 bases agree with TRBD2. Germline CDR1 MNHNY, CDR2 SVGAGI (reference sequence). The junction had 7 bases not matched to a gene; V was cut back by 8 bases and J by 1 base. The CDR3 is 14 amino acids. CDR3 in amino acids: CASLPGGASYEQYF. CDR3 in DNA: TGTGCCAGCCTTCCGGGGGGGGCTTCCTACGAGCAGTACTTC.

The gene calls are TRBV7-2 and TRBJ2-1, with 8 nucleotides matching TRBD1. The CDR3 sequence is 15 residues long. V shed 5 bases, J shed 3 bases, and the junction held 6 bases outside the gene matches. The germline CDR1 and CDR2 sequences are SGHTA and FQGNSA. CDR3 sequence (DNA): TGTGCCAGCAGCGCCCGGGACAGGATCTACAATGAGCAGTTCTTC. This gives the protein CASSARDRIYNEQFF.

The rearrangement links TRBV19 to TRBJ2-7, with D possibly TRBD1 on 5 matching bases. Germline values: CDR1 LNHDA, CDR2 SQIVND (reference sequence). The CDR3 has 17 amino acids. The germline V and J ends were trimmed by 9 bases and 0 bases, with 24 bases remaining between them. CDR3 coding DNA: TGTGCCAGAAACCCCAAGTCCGTGACAGTCAACTCCTACGAGCAGTACTTC. Protein: CARNPKSVTVNSYEQYF.